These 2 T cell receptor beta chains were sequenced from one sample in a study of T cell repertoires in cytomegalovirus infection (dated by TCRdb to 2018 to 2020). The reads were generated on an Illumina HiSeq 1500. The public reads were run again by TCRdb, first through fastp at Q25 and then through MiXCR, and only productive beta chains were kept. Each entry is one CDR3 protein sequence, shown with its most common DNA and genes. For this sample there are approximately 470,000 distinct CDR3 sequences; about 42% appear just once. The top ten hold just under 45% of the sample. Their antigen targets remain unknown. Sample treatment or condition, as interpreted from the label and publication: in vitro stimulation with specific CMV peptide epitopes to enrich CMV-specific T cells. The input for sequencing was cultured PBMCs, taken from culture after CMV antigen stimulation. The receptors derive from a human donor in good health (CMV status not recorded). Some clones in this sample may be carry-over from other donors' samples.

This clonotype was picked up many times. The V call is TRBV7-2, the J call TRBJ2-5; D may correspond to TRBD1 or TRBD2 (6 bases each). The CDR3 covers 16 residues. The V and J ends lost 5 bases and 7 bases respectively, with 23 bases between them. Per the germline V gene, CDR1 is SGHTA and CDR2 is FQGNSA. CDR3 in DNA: TGTGCCAGCAGCCTATCCCCCGGGACACCCGGGAGGACCCAGTACTTC. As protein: CASSLSPGTPGRTQYF.

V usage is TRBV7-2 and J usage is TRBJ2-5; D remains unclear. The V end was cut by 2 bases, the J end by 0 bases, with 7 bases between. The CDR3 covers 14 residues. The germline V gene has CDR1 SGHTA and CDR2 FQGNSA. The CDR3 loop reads CASSLMRNQETQYF. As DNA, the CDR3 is TGTGCCAGCAGCTTAATGCGGAACCAAGAGACCCAGTACTTC.